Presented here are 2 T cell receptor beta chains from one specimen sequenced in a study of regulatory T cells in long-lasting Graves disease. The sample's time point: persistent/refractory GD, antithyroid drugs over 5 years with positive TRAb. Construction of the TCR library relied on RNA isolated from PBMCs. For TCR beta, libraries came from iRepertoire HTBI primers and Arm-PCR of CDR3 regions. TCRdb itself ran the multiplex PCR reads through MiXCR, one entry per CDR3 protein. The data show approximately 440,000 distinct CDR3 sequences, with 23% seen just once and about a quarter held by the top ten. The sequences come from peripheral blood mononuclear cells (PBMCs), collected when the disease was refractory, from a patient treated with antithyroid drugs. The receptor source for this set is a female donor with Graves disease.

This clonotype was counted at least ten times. CDR3 residues: CASSEVGSLYNSPLHF. The CDR3, as DNA: TGTGCCAGCAGTGAAGTCGGGTCGCTCTATAATTCACCCCTCCACTTT. The genes are TRBV6-1 and TRBJ1-6, with no clear D. Trimming shortened V by 1 base and J by 3 bases, and 10 bases separated the two germline ends. The CDR3 consists of 16 residues. The V gene's germline CDR1 is MNHNS and CDR2 SASEGT.

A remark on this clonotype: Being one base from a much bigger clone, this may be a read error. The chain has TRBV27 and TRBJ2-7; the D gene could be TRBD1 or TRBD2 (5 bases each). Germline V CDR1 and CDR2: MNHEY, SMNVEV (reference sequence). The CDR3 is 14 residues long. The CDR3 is CASSSRGPMGEQHF. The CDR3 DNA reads TGTGCCAGCAGTTCCCGGGGCCCGATGGGCGAGCAGCACTTC.